The table lists the clone carrying this T cell receptor (beta chain) with a few counts. The antigen is undetermined. This record belongs to a study of T cells in Graves' hyperthyroidism and ophthalmopathy. General observations from the study: Onset of ophthalmopathy came a median about 6.5 months after the model predicted it.

What was amplified from RNA transcripts were TCR beta CDR3 regions. A first-round RT-PCR of the TCR CDR3 used the HTBI primer set. TCRdb reanalysed the multiplex PCR reads using MiXCR and keeps one entry per CDR3 protein. The sample holds 250,000 to 300,000 distinct CDR3 sequences, around 15% seen once. With 3 bases clipped from V and 1 base from J, the junction kept 5 bases outside the gene matches. The CDR3 spans 17 residues. Germline CDR1 reads SEHNR; CDR2 reads FQNEAQ (reference sequence). This rearrangement joins TRBV7-9 to TRBJ2-1; 11 bases are shared with TRBD2. Sample: blood. The TCR was taken from a woman between 45 and 65 years old with Graves' hyperthyroidism that later progressed to Graves' ophthalmopathy. The DNA for the CDR3 is TGTGCCAGCAGCTTGGGGACTAGCGGACTATCCTACAATGAGCAGTTCTTC. This sequence encodes CASSLGTSGLSYNEQFF. The full variable domain, completed using reference TRBV7-9 and TRBJ2-1, is DTGVSQNPRHKITKRGQNVTFRCDPISEHNRLYWYRQTLGQGPEFLTYFQNEAQLEKSRLLSDRFSAERPKGSFSTLEIQRTEQGDSAMYLCASSLGTSGLSYNEQFFGPGTRLTVL.